A selection of T cell receptor beta chains follows, all from one sample in a study of blood T cell repertoires in COVID-19. Sequencing used immunoSEQ multiplex PCR; TCRdb keeps in-frame clones, though not all of them. The sample contains about 430,000 clones, 88% of which appear only once. Sequenced material: PBMCs or T cells enriched from blood (not recorded which). The receptors derive from a woman aged 18-29 years who had been exposed to COVID-19. Each CDR3 is given with its conserved first and last residue. Each record gives: J gene, CDR3 length, V gene, D gene, clone size, CDR3 DNA, CDR3 protein. The D gene is left open where the match is weak. Rows may omit the clone size; those that give it use once, few, many or a size class.

j_call: TRBJ2-3
cdr3_length: 16
v_call: TRBV5-1
d_call: TRBD2
clone_size: -
cdr3_nt: TGCGCCAGCAGCTCCGGACTAGCGGGATTTGGGGATACGCAGTATTTT
cdr3_aa: CASSSGLAGFGDTQYF

j_call: TRBJ2-5
cdr3_length: 14
v_call: TRBV11-2
d_call: -
clone_size: once
cdr3_nt: TGTGCCAGCAGCTTAGAGTCTTTTCAAGAGACCCAGTACTTC
cdr3_aa: CASSLESFQETQYF

j_call: TRBJ2-7
cdr3_length: 14
v_call: TRBV7-9
d_call: -
clone_size: -
cdr3_nt: TGTGCCAGCAGCTTAGTAACACAGTCCTACGAGCAGTACTTC
cdr3_aa: CASSLVTQSYEQYF

j_call: TRBJ1-4
cdr3_length: 16
v_call: TRBV11-2
d_call: -
clone_size: -
cdr3_nt: TGTGCCAGCAGCCTGGACTCGCGAGGCCTTAATGAAAAACTGTTTTTT
cdr3_aa: CASSLDSRGLNEKLFF

j_call: TRBJ2-1
cdr3_length: 19
v_call: TRBV11-3
d_call: TRBD2
clone_size: -
cdr3_nt: TGTGCCAGCAGCTTCACCGCCAAGACTGGCGGGGGTTTTTACAATGAGCAGTTCTTC
cdr3_aa: CASSFTAKTGGGFYNEQFF

j_call: TRBJ2-1
cdr3_length: 16
v_call: TRBV5-1
d_call: -
clone_size: -
cdr3_nt: TGCGCCAGCAGCTTAAAAGCGGGTAGCTCCTACAATGAGCAGTTCTTC
cdr3_aa: CASSLKAGSSYNEQFF

j_call: TRBJ2-1
cdr3_length: 14
v_call: TRBV6-5
d_call: -
clone_size: -
cdr3_nt: TGTGCCAGCACGGACAGATGGCGTGACAATGAGCAGTTCTTC
cdr3_aa: CASTDRWRDNEQFF

j_call: TRBJ2-1
cdr3_length: 14
v_call: TRBV28
d_call: -
clone_size: -
cdr3_nt: TGTGCCAGCAGACCTCCGGGACACGGCAATGAGCAGTTCTTC
cdr3_aa: CASRPPGHGNEQFF

j_call: TRBJ2-6
cdr3_length: 16
v_call: TRBV6-2/TRBV6-3
d_call: -
clone_size: -
cdr3_nt: TGTGCCAGCAGTCGTAAACAGGACTCTGGGGCCAACGTCCTGACTTTC
cdr3_aa: CASSRKQDSGANVLTF

j_call: TRBJ1-4
cdr3_length: 13
v_call: TRBV12-3/TRBV12-4
d_call: TRBD1
clone_size: -
cdr3_nt: TGTGCCAGCAACACAGGGGGTCATGAAAAACTGTTTTTT
cdr3_aa: CASNTGGHEKLFF

j_call: TRBJ2-7
cdr3_length: 14
v_call: TRBV14
d_call: -
clone_size: -
cdr3_nt: TGTGCCAGCAGCCAAGAAGTCGAGGACTACGAGCAGTACTTC
cdr3_aa: CASSQEVEDYEQYF

j_call: TRBJ1-2
cdr3_length: 14
v_call: TRBV9
d_call: -
clone_size: -
cdr3_nt: TGTGCCAGCAGCGGGGTAGGGGGACACTATGGCTACACCTTC
cdr3_aa: CASSGVGGHYGYTF

j_call: TRBJ1-4
cdr3_length: 13
v_call: TRBV7-9
d_call: TRBD1
clone_size: -
cdr3_nt: TGTGCCAGCCTGGGACAGGGAGCTCTAAAACTGTTTTTT
cdr3_aa: CASLGQGALKLFF

j_call: TRBJ2-5
cdr3_length: 17
v_call: TRBV2
d_call: -
clone_size: -
cdr3_nt: TGTGCCAGCAGCTCCGCCGGGACACCTGAACCAAACGAGACCCAGTACTTC
cdr3_aa: CASSSAGTPEPNETQYF

j_call: TRBJ2-3
cdr3_length: 16
v_call: TRBV29-1
d_call: TRBD2
clone_size: -
cdr3_nt: TGCAGCGAGACCACACCCGCAGCGGGGGGCACAGATACGCAGTATTTT
cdr3_aa: CSETTPAAGGTDTQYF

j_call: TRBJ1-4
cdr3_length: 18
v_call: TRBV7-9
d_call: -
clone_size: -
cdr3_nt: TGTGCCAGCAGCCTTCGACTCACTCGGGATGCAACTAATGAAAAACTGTTTTTT
cdr3_aa: CASSLRLTRDATNEKLFF

j_call: TRBJ1-5
cdr3_length: 14
v_call: TRBV6-5
d_call: TRBD1
clone_size: -
cdr3_nt: TGTGCCAGCAGTCGGACAGGGGGCGATCAGCCCCAGCATTTT
cdr3_aa: CASSRTGGDQPQHF

j_call: TRBJ1-4
cdr3_length: 15
v_call: TRBV18
d_call: -
clone_size: few
cdr3_nt: TGTGCCAGCTCACCACTAGACAGGCCTGGGGAAAAACTGTTTTTT
cdr3_aa: CASSPLDRPGEKLFF

j_call: TRBJ2-7
cdr3_length: 15
v_call: TRBV3-1/TRBV3-2
d_call: -
clone_size: -
cdr3_nt: TGTGCCAGCAGCCAAGAGGTCGGGAGTCCCTACGAGCAGTACTTC
cdr3_aa: CASSQEVGSPYEQYF

j_call: TRBJ1-4
cdr3_length: 13
v_call: TRBV5-6
d_call: TRBD1
clone_size: -
cdr3_nt: TGTGCCAGCAGCAAAGACAGGGGCGAAAAACTGTTTTTT
cdr3_aa: CASSKDRGEKLFF

j_call: TRBJ2-7
cdr3_length: 16
v_call: TRBV6-5
d_call: TRBD1
clone_size: few
cdr3_nt: TGTGCCAGCAGTTACTCGATGACAGGGGGATCCTACGAGCAGTACTTC
cdr3_aa: CASSYSMTGGSYEQYF

j_call: TRBJ1-5
cdr3_length: 15
v_call: TRBV28
d_call: TRBD1
clone_size: -
cdr3_nt: TGTGCCAGCAGCTCGGACAGGGGCATAGATCAGCCCCAGCATTTT
cdr3_aa: CASSSDRGIDQPQHF

j_call: TRBJ1-5
cdr3_length: 13
v_call: TRBV29-1
d_call: -
clone_size: -
cdr3_nt: TGCAGCGTCGAGGACAGTGTTGGTCAGCCCCAGCATTTT
cdr3_aa: CSVEDSVGQPQHF

j_call: TRBJ2-5
cdr3_length: 14
v_call: TRBV5-5
d_call: -
clone_size: -
cdr3_nt: TGTGCCAGCAGCTTGGCCGGTACCCAAGAGACCCAGTACTTC
cdr3_aa: CASSLAGTQETQYF

j_call: TRBJ2-7
cdr3_length: 15
v_call: TRBV28
d_call: TRBD2
clone_size: -
cdr3_nt: TGTGCCAGCAGGGGGGGTACTAGCGGGGCCTACGAGCAGTACTTC
cdr3_aa: CASRGGTSGAYEQYF

j_call: TRBJ2-1
cdr3_length: 18
v_call: TRBV5-4
d_call: TRBD2
clone_size: -
cdr3_nt: TGTGCCAGCAGAGTCGGCCTAGCGGGAGAGGTTGGGGACAATGAGCAGTTCTTC
cdr3_aa: CASRVGLAGEVGDNEQFF

j_call: TRBJ1-6
cdr3_length: 15
v_call: TRBV5-8
d_call: TRBD1
clone_size: -
cdr3_nt: TGTGCCAGCAGCACGACAGGGCTGTCGAATTCACCCCTCCACTTT
cdr3_aa: CASSTTGLSNSPLHF

j_call: TRBJ1-2
cdr3_length: 12
v_call: TRBV12-3/TRBV12-4
d_call: -
clone_size: -
cdr3_nt: TGTGCCAGCAGTTTATTAGAGTATGGCTACACCTTC
cdr3_aa: CASSLLEYGYTF

j_call: TRBJ2-3
cdr3_length: 15
v_call: TRBV5-1
d_call: TRBD2
clone_size: few
cdr3_nt: TGCGCCAGCAGCAGGGGACTAGCGGAAGAAGGTACGCAGTATTTT
cdr3_aa: CASSRGLAEEGTQYF

j_call: TRBJ1-5
cdr3_length: 14
v_call: TRBV6-5
d_call: -
clone_size: -
cdr3_nt: TGTGCCAGCAGCCTTCTAGAGGATGATCAGCCCCAGCATTTT
cdr3_aa: CASSLLEDDQPQHF

j_call: TRBJ1-2
cdr3_length: 12
v_call: TRBV12-3/TRBV12-4
d_call: -
clone_size: -
cdr3_nt: TGTGCCAGCAGGAGGAAGGGGCACGGCTACACCTTC
cdr3_aa: CASRRKGHGYTF

j_call: TRBJ1-6
cdr3_length: 14
v_call: TRBV5-3
d_call: TRBD1
clone_size: -
cdr3_nt: TGTGCCAGAAGCTGGGGGACAGGGAATTCACCCCTCCACTTT
cdr3_aa: CARSWGTGNSPLHF

j_call: TRBJ2-7
cdr3_length: 11
v_call: TRBV20-1
d_call: -
clone_size: -
cdr3_nt: TGCAGTGCTAGTCGGGACTACGAGCAGTACTTC
cdr3_aa: CSASRDYEQYF

j_call: TRBJ2-7
cdr3_length: 13
v_call: TRBV28
d_call: TRBD1
clone_size: once
cdr3_nt: TGTGCCAGCACCCCTGGACAGGGCTACGAGCAGTACTTC
cdr3_aa: CASTPGQGYEQYF

j_call: TRBJ1-2
cdr3_length: 15
v_call: TRBV19
d_call: TRBD1
clone_size: -
cdr3_nt: TGTGCCAGTAGTGCCGGGACAGAAATTTTTTATGGCTACACCTTC
cdr3_aa: CASSAGTEIFYGYTF

j_call: TRBJ2-3
cdr3_length: 16
v_call: TRBV27
d_call: TRBD2
clone_size: few
cdr3_nt: TGTGCCAGCAGTTCCGTTCTAGCGGGGCAAAAAGATACGCAGTATTTT
cdr3_aa: CASSSVLAGQKDTQYF

j_call: TRBJ2-7
cdr3_length: 14
v_call: TRBV19
d_call: TRBD2
clone_size: -
cdr3_nt: TGTGCCAGTAGTATCGACTGGGGGAGGGGAGAGCAGTACTTC
cdr3_aa: CASSIDWGRGEQYF

j_call: TRBJ2-7
cdr3_length: 12
v_call: TRBV6-5
d_call: -
clone_size: -
cdr3_nt: TGTGCCAGCAGTTACTCCCGCTACGAGCAGTACTTC
cdr3_aa: CASSYSRYEQYF

j_call: TRBJ1-3
cdr3_length: 18
v_call: TRBV7-2
d_call: -
clone_size: -
cdr3_nt: TGTGCCAGCAGCTTATTGTCCGATGCAGGGTACTACGGAAACACCATATATTTT
cdr3_aa: CASSLLSDAGYYGNTIYF

j_call: TRBJ2-1
cdr3_length: 14
v_call: TRBV29-1
d_call: -
clone_size: -
cdr3_nt: TGCAGCGTTGACCCGGGACACTCGTACAATGAGCAGTTCTTC
cdr3_aa: CSVDPGHSYNEQFF

j_call: TRBJ2-6
cdr3_length: 17
v_call: TRBV28
d_call: -
clone_size: -
cdr3_nt: TGTGCCAGCAGACCTACAACAGGGATGTCTGGGGCCAACGTCCTGACTTTC
cdr3_aa: CASRPTTGMSGANVLTF

j_call: TRBJ1-6
cdr3_length: 15
v_call: TRBV6-5
d_call: -
clone_size: -
cdr3_nt: TGTGCCAGCAGTACAACAGGGCCCTATAATTCACCCCTCCACTTT
cdr3_aa: CASSTTGPYNSPLHF

j_call: TRBJ2-7
cdr3_length: 17
v_call: TRBV14
d_call: TRBD1
clone_size: -
cdr3_nt: TGTGCCAGCAGCCAAGAGGGGCTAGGGACAGCCACCTACGAGCAGTACTTC
cdr3_aa: CASSQEGLGTATYEQYF

j_call: TRBJ1-3
cdr3_length: 16
v_call: TRBV7-9
d_call: TRBD1
clone_size: -
cdr3_nt: TGTGCCAGCAGCGTTGACAGGGGGTACTCTGGAAACACCATATATTTT
cdr3_aa: CASSVDRGYSGNTIYF

j_call: TRBJ2-1
cdr3_length: 14
v_call: TRBV10-3
d_call: TRBD2
clone_size: -
cdr3_nt: TGTGCCATCAGTGTGGGACTAGGGTACAATGAGCAGTTCTTC
cdr3_aa: CAISVGLGYNEQFF

j_call: TRBJ1-1
cdr3_length: 12
v_call: TRBV5-4
d_call: TRBD1
clone_size: -
cdr3_nt: TGTGCCAGCAGCCTGGACAGGGGAAATCCTTTCTTT
cdr3_aa: CASSLDRGNPFF

j_call: TRBJ2-7
cdr3_length: 13
v_call: TRBV11-1
d_call: TRBD1
clone_size: -
cdr3_nt: TGTGCCAGCAGCCGACAGGGGGTCTACGAGCAGTACTTC
cdr3_aa: CASSRQGVYEQYF

j_call: TRBJ2-7
cdr3_length: 15
v_call: TRBV12-5
d_call: TRBD1
clone_size: -
cdr3_nt: TGTGCTAGTGGTCGAACAAACAGGGGGCAGGACGAGCAGTACTTC
cdr3_aa: CASGRTNRGQDEQYF

j_call: TRBJ1-1
cdr3_length: 13
v_call: TRBV5-1
d_call: -
clone_size: few
cdr3_nt: TGCGCCGTACGGGACACCATGAACACTGAAGCTTTCTTT
cdr3_aa: CAVRDTMNTEAFF

j_call: TRBJ1-2
cdr3_length: 16
v_call: TRBV28
d_call: -
clone_size: -
cdr3_nt: TGTGCCAGCAGTTCAACTACGGGTGGTCCTAACTATGGCTACACCTTC
cdr3_aa: CASSSTTGGPNYGYTF

j_call: TRBJ2-1
cdr3_length: 16
v_call: TRBV5-4
d_call: TRBD2
clone_size: -
cdr3_nt: TGTGCCAGCAGCTTGGAGGCTAGCGGGCCGTACAATGAGCAGTTCTTC
cdr3_aa: CASSLEASGPYNEQFF

j_call: TRBJ2-2
cdr3_length: 12
v_call: TRBV7-8
d_call: -
clone_size: many
cdr3_nt: TGTGCCAGCATCCAGGTCGGCGGGGAGCTGTTTTTT
cdr3_aa: CASIQVGGELFF

j_call: TRBJ2-4
cdr3_length: 21
v_call: TRBV15
d_call: TRBD1
clone_size: -
cdr3_nt: TGTGCCACCAGCAGAGAAGCCTCCGGGACAGGGGGATCGGTTTCCAAAAACATTCAGTACTTC
cdr3_aa: CATSREASGTGGSVSKNIQYF

j_call: TRBJ1-2
cdr3_length: 15
v_call: TRBV5-8
d_call: -
clone_size: -
cdr3_nt: TGTGCCAGCAGCCCAAGGGGGTTTGGGGCCTATGGCTACACCTTC
cdr3_aa: CASSPRGFGAYGYTF

j_call: TRBJ1-1
cdr3_length: 17
v_call: TRBV6-1
d_call: TRBD1
clone_size: -
cdr3_nt: TGTGCCAGCAGTGAAGCGCAGCCCAGGGGGCTGAACACTGAAGCTTTCTTT
cdr3_aa: CASSEAQPRGLNTEAFF